This record concerns one TCR beta chain sequence. Its antigen is currently unknown. Original analysis: Researchers built a distant-metastasis classifier for papillary thyroid cancer that drew on CDR3 differences across clinicopathological groups. TCRdb re-called clones via MiXCR from the PCR reads. TCRdb, not the original authors, processed these V and J calls. The data show tens of thousands of clones, 15% to 20% seen once. This sample was included in a study of metastatic and nonmetastatic thyroid tumors. At the level of the study: Both malignant and benign thyroid patients supplied peripheral blood and tumor or nodule tissue samples, across which the repertoires of these patients were then compared. Study results and limitations: A significant increase in TCR beta diversity was reportedly seen in malignant thyroid tumors relative to benign nodules, in blood and tumor.

Not a single patient had been given any form of treatment at any point before undergoing thyroid surgery. The specimen was blood. The TCR comes from a male donor with papillary thyroid cancer or a benign thyroid nodule (not recorded which). Some clones in this sample may be carry-over from other donors' samples.

The CDR3 DNA sequence: TGTGCCTGGCGTCGCGGCACCGGGGAGCTGTTTTTT. This sequence encodes CAWRRGTGELFF. V usage is TRBV30 and J usage is TRBJ2-2; no clear D gene. CDR3 size: 12 residues. Germline values: CDR1 GTSNPN, CDR2 SVGIG (reference sequence). The V end lost 5 bases, the J end lost 4 bases, and 8 bases lay between the germline ends.